The subject of this entry is one TCR beta chain. The CDR3 is made up of 16 amino acids. V lost 5 bases to trimming and J lost 2 bases, with 16 bases between them. Germline CDR1 LNHDA, CDR2 SQIVND (reference sequence). The data are from a study of PD-L1 blockade in urothelial cancer. Assay used: immunoSEQ multiplex PCR; TCRdb lists only in-frame clones, some missing. The repertoire consists of around 100,000 clones, with roughly nine tenths occurring once and the leading ten covering roughly 0.93%. The sequencing used PBMCs, collected around atezolizumab (anti-PD-L1) treatment. This chain uses TRBV19 with TRBJ1-5; TRBD1 is a possible D gene (6 bases). The clonotype originates from a woman at least 80 years old with urothelial cancer. The CDR3 nucleotides are TGTGCCAGTAGTCTCGAACAGGGTAGGGGCAATCAGCCCCAGCATTTT. This translates into CASSLEQGRGNQPQHF.